The TCR beta chain described here comes from a study of blood T cell repertoires in COVID-19. Clones were read by immunoSEQ multiplex PCR, and TCRdb kept only the in-frame ones, dropping some. Of over 200,000 clones in the sample, approximately 80% were seen once. The CDR3 runs to 19 residues. Germline CDR1 reads MGHRA; CDR2 reads YSYEKL. V was pared by 0 bases and J by 4 bases, with 17 bases of the junction left unmatched. This sequence was found in an elderly woman with COVID-19, enrolled during active disease. Sequencing input: peripheral blood. The chain couples TRBV4-1 to TRBJ1-2, with 7 bases lining up with TRBD1. CDR3 region: CASSQDSPGQVIVGYGYTF. Here the CDR3 DNA reads TGCGCCAGCAGCCAAGATAGTCCAGGACAGGTGATAGTTGGCTATGGCTACACCTTC.